This T cell receptor (beta chain) was documented in a study of CD8+CD57+ T cells in acquired aplastic anemia. Findings and limits, study-wide: With respect to CD8+ Simpson's diversity, patients and controls did not differ significantly.

This CDR3 has 12 residues. V was clipped by 3 bases and J by 5 bases, with 5 bases between them. CDR1 and CDR2 from the germline V gene are WSHSY and SAAADI. About this clonotype: Its specificity is unknown.

It was genomic DNA that served as the template for profiling TCR beta VDJ and CDR3. TCRdb used MiXCR to reprocess the reads, holding one entry per CDR3 protein. This table has about 190,000 distinct CDR3 sequences, 50% to 55% appearing once. The source of this sequence is a human donor in good health, serving as a control. This chain connects TRBV10-2 to TRBJ1-5, with D perhaps matching TRBD1 (5 bases). Sequencing used sorted CD4+, CD8+, or CD8+CD57+ T cells (not recorded which) from PBMCs. This chain's CDR3 is CASSEGDQPQHF. The CDR3 nucleotides read TGCGCCAGCAGTGAAGGGGATCAGCCCCAGCATTTT.